This is a list of T cell receptor beta chains from one sample in a study of T cell repertoires in cytomegalovirus infection. TCRdb fed the reads into MiXCR, producing one record per CDR3 protein. The table records about 490,000 distinct CDR3 sequences, around 11% of them present only once. The sequencing input was PBMCs. Every receptor here comes from a human donor in good health (CMV status not recorded). Some clones in this sample may be carry-over from other donors' samples. Each CDR3 is given with its conserved first and last residue. D genes are given only for firm matches. Only part of the rows carry a size: once, few, many, or a class if the clone is expanded.

V gene,J gene,clone size,D gene,CDR3 DNA,CDR3 protein
TRBV7-2,TRBJ1-2,many,.,TGTGCCAGCAGCTTAGACGGGAGGGGTGGCTACACCTTC,CASSLDGRGGYTF
TRBV29-1,TRBJ2-1,many,.,TGCAGCGTTGAGGCCACCCGCTTTGAGCAGTTCTTC,CSVEATRFEQFF
TRBV10-3,TRBJ2-3,many,.,TGTGCCATCAGTGCGTCTAGCGCACCCACAGATACGCAGTATTTT,CAISASSAPTDTQYF
TRBV7-3,TRBJ2-3,many,TRBD1,TGTGCCAGCAGACAATCAGGGACAGGGTTGAGGGATACGCAGTATTTT,CASRQSGTGLRDTQYF
TRBV5-4,TRBJ1-1,many,TRBD1,TGTGCCAGCAGTCGCGGACAGGGGTACGCTGAAGCTTTCTTT,CASSRGQGYAEAFF
TRBV2,TRBJ1-5,many,.,TGTGCCAGCAGCGTTCGGACAGACAATCAGCCCCAGCATTTT,CASSVRTDNQPQHF
TRBV2,TRBJ1-1,many,.,TGTGCCAGCAGTGAACTGGGCAGGGCCACTGAAGCTTTCTTT,CASSELGRATEAFF
TRBV24-1,TRBJ2-7,many,.,TGTGCCACCAGCAGGGGTTCATCCGAGCAGTACTTC,CATSRGSSEQYF
TRBV7-6,TRBJ1-1,many,TRBD1,TGTGCCAGCAGCCCAGGGGGTGGAACAGGGGGAGCTTTCTTT,CASSPGGGTGGAFF
TRBV5-1,TRBJ2-1,many,.,TGCGCCAGCTCCACGGGAGAGCTCTACAATGAGCAGTTCTTC,CASSTGELYNEQFF
TRBV20-1,TRBJ1-1,.,.,TGCAGTGCCCCGGGGAACACTGAAGCTTTCTTT,CSAPGNTEAFF
TRBV7-9,TRBJ1-5,few,.,TGTGCCAGCAGCTTAGTGGGATTGGAGGGGAGCAATCAGCCCCAGCATTTT,CASSLVGLEGSNQPQHF
TRBV7-9,TRBJ1-4,many,TRBD1,TGTGCCAGCAGCTCGCCAGGGGGCAGGGAAAAACTGTTTTTT,CASSSPGGREKLFF
TRBV5-1,TRBJ2-7,few,.,TGCGCCAGCAGCTTGGTTCAGGGGATGAAGCACGAGCAGTACTTC,CASSLVQGMKHEQYF